This TCR beta chain was sequenced in a study of blood T cells in healthy people across ages. Study-wide findings and caveats: Considered underestimates were the diversity estimates obtained from one million T cells.

Sample-barcoded 5' priming and a J-beta primer mix drove a second PCR of roughly 7 to 11 cycles. Tagging of each cDNA molecule was performed by a template-switch adaptor with 12 random nucleotides. TCRdb recomputed calls from the 5' RACE reads with MiXCR, one row per CDR3 protein. The sample carries about 1.4 million distinct CDR3 sequences, roughly 59% recorded once. J gave up 5 bases and V 7 bases, and 8 bases lay outside the gene matches. CDR1 and CDR2 from the germline V gene are MNHEY and SVGAGI. CDR3 length: 14 amino acids. Ranging in age from about 6 to 95, the donors were healthy Caucasian individuals from Russia. This clonotype was picked up a small number of times. Its antigen is as yet unknown.

The chain is built from TRBV6-5 and TRBJ2-7; 10 bases map to TRBD2. The sample was blood. This clonotype was obtained from a man between 18 and 35 years old in good health. CDR3 region: CASTKAGGPDEQYF. Here the CDR3 DNA reads TGTGCCAGCACCAAAGCGGGGGGGCCCGACGAGCAGTACTTC.